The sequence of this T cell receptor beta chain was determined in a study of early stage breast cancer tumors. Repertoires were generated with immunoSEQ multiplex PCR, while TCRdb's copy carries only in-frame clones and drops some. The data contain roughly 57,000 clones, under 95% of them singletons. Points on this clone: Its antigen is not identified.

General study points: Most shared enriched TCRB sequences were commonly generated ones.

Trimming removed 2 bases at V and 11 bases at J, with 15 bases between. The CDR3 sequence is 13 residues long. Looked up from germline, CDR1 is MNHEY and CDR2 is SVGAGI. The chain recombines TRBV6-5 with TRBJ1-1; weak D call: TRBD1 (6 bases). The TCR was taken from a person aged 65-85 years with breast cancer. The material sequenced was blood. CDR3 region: CASSYSQGNRAFF. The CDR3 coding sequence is TGTGCCAGCAGTTACAGTCAGGGGAATCGGGCTTTCTTT.